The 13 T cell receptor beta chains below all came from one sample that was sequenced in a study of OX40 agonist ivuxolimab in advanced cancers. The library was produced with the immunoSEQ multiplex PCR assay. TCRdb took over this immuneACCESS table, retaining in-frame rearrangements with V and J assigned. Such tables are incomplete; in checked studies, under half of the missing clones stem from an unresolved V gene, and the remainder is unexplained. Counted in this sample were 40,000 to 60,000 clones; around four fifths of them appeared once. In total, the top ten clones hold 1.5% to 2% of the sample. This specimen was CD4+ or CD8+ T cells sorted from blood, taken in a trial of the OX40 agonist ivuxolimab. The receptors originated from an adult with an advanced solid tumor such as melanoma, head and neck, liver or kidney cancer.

CDR3 bases: TGTGCCAGCAGCCCCGGGACTAGCGGCCAAGAGACCCAGTACTTC. This codes for CASSPGTSGQETQYF. The chain has TRBV4-2 and TRBJ2-5, with TRBD2 matching over 11 bases. V shed 4 bases, J shed 1 base, and the junction held 2 bases outside the gene matches. CDR1 and CDR2 from the germline V gene are LGHNA and YNFKEQ. The CDR3 covers 15 residues.

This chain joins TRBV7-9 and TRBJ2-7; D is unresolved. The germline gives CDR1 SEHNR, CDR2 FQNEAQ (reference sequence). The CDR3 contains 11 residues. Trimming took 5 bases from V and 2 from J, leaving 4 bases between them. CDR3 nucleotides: TGTGCCAGCAGCCGGGCCTACGAGCAGTACTTC. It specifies CASSRAYEQYF.

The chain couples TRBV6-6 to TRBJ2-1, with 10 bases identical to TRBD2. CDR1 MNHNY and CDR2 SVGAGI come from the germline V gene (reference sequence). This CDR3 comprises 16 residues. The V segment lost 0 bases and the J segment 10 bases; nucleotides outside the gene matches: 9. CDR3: CASSYSAASGRGEQFF. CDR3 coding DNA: TGTGCCAGCAGTTACTCCGCCGCTAGCGGGAGAGGGGAGCAGTTCTTC.

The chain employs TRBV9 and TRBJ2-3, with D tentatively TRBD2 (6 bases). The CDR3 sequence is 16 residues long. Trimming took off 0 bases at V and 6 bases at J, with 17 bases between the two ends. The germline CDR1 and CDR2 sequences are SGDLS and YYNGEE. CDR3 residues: CASSVVVGGAVDTQYF. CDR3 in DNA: TGTGCCAGCAGCGTAGTGGTGGGAGGAGCAGTGGATACGCAGTATTTT.

CDR3 DNA sequence: TGTGCCAGCAGCTTTATCGACGGGCAGGGTGAGACCCAGTACTTC. Amino acid sequence: CASSFIDGQGETQYF. V gene TRBV11-1 combines with J gene TRBJ2-5, with D maybe TRBD1 (5 bases). CDR3 length equals 15 residues. Trimming shortened V by 3 bases and J by 5 bases, and 16 bases separated the two germline ends. Germline CDR1 and CDR2: SGHAT and FQDESV (reference sequence).

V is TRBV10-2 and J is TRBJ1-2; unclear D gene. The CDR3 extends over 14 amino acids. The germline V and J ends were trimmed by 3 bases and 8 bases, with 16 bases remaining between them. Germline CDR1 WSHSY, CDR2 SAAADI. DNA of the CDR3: TGCGCCAGCAGTGATCGTCGCCGAGCTATCGGCTACACCTTC. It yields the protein CASSDRRRAIGYTF.

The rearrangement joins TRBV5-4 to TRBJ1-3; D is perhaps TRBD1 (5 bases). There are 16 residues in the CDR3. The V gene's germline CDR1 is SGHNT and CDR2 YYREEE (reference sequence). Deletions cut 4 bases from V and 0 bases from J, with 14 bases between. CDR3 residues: CASSSHRTGSGNTIYF. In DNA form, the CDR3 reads TGTGCCAGCAGCAGCCACAGGACGGGCTCTGGAAACACCATATATTTT.

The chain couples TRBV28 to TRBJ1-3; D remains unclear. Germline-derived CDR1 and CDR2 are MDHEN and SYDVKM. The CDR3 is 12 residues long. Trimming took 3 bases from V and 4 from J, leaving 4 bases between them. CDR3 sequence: CASSFGGNTIYF. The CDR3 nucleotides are TGTGCCAGCAGTTTCGGCGGAAACACCATATATTTT.

The chain's CDR3 is CASSLDGSGGELFF. CDR3 sequence (DNA): TGTGCCAGCAGCTTGGACGGTTCCGGGGGGGAGCTGTTTTTT. This rearrangement joins TRBV7-9 to TRBJ2-2; D unclear. Trimming removed 3 bases from V and 8 bases from J, with 13 bases in between. The CDR3 is made up of 14 amino acids. Looked up from germline, CDR1 is SEHNR and CDR2 is FQNEAQ (reference sequence).

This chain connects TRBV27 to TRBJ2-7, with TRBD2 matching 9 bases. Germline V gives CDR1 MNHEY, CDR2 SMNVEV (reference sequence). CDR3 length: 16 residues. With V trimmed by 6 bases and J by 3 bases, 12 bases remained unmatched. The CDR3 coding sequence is TGTGCCAGCAGGCCGAGGGCGGGAGGGCCTTTCTACGAGCAGTACTTC. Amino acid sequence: CASRPRAGGPFYEQYF.

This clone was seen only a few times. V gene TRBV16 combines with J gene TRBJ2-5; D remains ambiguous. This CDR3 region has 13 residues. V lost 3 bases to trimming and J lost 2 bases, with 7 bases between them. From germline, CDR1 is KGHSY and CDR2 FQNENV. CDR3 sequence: CASSQGTQETQYF. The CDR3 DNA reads TGTGCCAGCAGCCAGGGCACTCAAGAGACCCAGTACTTC.

This CDR3 is CASREYQETQYF. The DNA of the CDR3 is TGTGCCAGCAGGGAATACCAAGAGACCCAGTACTTC. The V call is TRBV2, the J call TRBJ2-5; D not certain. The ends were cut back, 6 bases at V and 0 bases at J, with 5 bases in the middle. Germline-derived CDR1 and CDR2 are SNHLY and FYNNEI. The CDR3 contains 12 residues.

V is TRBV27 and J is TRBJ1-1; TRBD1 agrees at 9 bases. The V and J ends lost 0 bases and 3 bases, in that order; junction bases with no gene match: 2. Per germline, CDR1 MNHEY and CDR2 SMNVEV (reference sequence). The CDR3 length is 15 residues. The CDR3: CASSLSWDRDTEAFF. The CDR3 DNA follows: TGTGCCAGCAGTTTATCTTGGGACAGGGACACTGAAGCTTTCTTT.